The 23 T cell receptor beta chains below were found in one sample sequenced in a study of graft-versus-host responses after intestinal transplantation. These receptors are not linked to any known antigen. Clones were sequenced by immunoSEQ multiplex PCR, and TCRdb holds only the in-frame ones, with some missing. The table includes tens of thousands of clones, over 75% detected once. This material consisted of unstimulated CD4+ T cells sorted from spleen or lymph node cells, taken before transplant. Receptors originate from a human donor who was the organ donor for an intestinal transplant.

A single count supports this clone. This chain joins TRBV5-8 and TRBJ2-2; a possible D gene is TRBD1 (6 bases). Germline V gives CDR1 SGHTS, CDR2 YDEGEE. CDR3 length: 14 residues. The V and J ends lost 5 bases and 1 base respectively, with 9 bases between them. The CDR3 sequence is CASSRGQNTGELFF. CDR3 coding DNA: TGTGCCAGCAGTCGGGGACAGAACACCGGGGAGCTGTTTTTT.

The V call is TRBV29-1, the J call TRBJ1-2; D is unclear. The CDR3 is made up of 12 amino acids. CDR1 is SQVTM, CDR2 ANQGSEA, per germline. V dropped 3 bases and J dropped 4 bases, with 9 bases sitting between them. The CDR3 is CSVEEGGYGYTF. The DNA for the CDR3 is TGCAGCGTTGAGGAGGGCGGCTATGGCTACACCTTC.

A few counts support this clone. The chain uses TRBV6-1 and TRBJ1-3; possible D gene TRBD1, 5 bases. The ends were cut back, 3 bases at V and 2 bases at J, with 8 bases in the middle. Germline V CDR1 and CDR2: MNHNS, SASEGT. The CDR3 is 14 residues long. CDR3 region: CASSELDTGNTIYF. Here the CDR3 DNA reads TGTGCCAGCAGTGAGTTGGACACTGGAAACACCATATATTTT.

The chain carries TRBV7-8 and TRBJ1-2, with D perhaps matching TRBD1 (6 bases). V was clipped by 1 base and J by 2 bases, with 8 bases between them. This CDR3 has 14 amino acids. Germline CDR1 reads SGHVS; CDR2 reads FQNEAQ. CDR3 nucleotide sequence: TGTGCCAGCAGCTTAGGGACAGTGAACTATGGCTACACCTTC. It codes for CASSLGTVNYGYTF.

The DNA of the CDR3 is TGCGCCAGCAGCCCGCCAGGACAGGGGGACCGCGACACTGAAGCTTTCTTT. As protein: CASSPPGQGDRDTEAFF. The V call is TRBV5-1, the J call TRBJ1-1; 10 bases map to TRBD1. Losses at the gene ends were 4 bases for V and 3 bases for J; bases not matched to a gene: 12. The CDR3 contains 17 residues. The germline V gene encodes CDR1 SGHRS and CDR2 YFSETQ.

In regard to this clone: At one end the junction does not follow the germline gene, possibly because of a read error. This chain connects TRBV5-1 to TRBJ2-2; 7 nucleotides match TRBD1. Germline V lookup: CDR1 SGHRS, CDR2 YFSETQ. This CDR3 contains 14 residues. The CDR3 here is CASNRGENSGELFF. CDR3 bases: TGCGCCAGCAACAGGGGTGAGAACTCCGGGGAGCTGTTTTTT.

The CDR3 DNA is TGTGCCAGCGGTTCGTCCCTGTCCCTAGCGAGCCAAGAGACCCAGTACTTC. Translation: CASGSSLSLASQETQYF. The chain uses TRBV28 and TRBJ2-5; TRBD2 is a possible D gene (6 bases). Trimming took 8 bases from V and 1 from J, leaving 23 bases between them. This CDR3 contains 17 residues. CDR1 is MDHEN and CDR2 is SYDVKM in the germline V gene.

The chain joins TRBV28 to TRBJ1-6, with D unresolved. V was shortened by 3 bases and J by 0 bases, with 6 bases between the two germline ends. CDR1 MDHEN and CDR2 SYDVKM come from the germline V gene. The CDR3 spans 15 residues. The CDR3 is CASSFRSSYNSPLHF. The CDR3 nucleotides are TGTGCCAGCAGTTTCCGTAGCTCCTATAATTCACCCCTCCACTTT.

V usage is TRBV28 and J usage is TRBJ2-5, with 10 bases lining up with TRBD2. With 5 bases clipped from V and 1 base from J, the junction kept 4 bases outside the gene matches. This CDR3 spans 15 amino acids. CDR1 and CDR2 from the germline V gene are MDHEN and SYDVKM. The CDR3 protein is CASSHLAGAQETQYF. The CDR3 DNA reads TGTGCCAGCAGTCATCTAGCGGGGGCCCAAGAGACCCAGTACTTC.

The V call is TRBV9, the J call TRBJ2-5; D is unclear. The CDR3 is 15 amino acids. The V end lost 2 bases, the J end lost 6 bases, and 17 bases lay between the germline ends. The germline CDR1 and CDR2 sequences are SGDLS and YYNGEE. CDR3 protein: CASSVERSGDQTQYF. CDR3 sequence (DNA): TGTGCCAGCAGCGTCGAACGTTCAGGCGACCAGACCCAGTACTTC.

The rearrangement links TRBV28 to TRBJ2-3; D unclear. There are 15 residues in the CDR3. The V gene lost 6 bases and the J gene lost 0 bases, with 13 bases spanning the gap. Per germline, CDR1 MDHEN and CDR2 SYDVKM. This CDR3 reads CASSLTSTSTDTQYF. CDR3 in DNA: TGTGCCAGCAGCCTAACCTCGACTAGCACAGATACGCAGTATTTT.

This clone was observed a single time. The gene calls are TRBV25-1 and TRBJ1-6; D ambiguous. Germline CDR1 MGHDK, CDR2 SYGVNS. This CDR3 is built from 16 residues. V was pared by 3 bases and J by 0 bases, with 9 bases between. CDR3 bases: TGTGCCAGCAGTGATACGGGGAGCTCCTATAATTCACCCCTCCACTTT. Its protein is CASSDTGSSYNSPLHF. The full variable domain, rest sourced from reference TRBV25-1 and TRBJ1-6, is EADIYQTPRYLVIGTGKKITLECSQTMGHDKMYWYQQDPGMELHLIHYSYGVNSTEKGDLSSESTVSRIRTEHFPLTLESARPSHTSQYLCASSDTGSSYNSPLHFGNGTRLTVT.

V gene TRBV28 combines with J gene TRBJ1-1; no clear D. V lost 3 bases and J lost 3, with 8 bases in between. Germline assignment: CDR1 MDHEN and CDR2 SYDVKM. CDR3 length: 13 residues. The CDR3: CASSFSTYTEAFF. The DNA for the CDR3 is TGTGCCAGCAGTTTCTCTACTTACACTGAAGCTTTCTTT.

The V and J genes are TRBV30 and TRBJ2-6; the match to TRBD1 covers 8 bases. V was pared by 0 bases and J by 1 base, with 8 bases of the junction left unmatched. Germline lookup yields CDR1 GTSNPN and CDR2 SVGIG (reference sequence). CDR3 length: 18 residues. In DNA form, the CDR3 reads TGTGCCTGGAGTGTTAACGGCAGGGGGCTATCTGGGGCCAACGTCCTGACTTTC. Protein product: CAWSVNGRGLSGANVLTF.

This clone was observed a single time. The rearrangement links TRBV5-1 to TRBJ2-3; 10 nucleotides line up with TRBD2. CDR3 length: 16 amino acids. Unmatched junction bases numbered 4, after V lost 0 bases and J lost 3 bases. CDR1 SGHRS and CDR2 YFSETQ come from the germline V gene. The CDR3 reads CASSLGSSGGTDTQYF. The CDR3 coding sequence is TGCGCCAGCAGCTTGGGTTCTAGCGGGGGAACAGATACGCAGTATTTT.

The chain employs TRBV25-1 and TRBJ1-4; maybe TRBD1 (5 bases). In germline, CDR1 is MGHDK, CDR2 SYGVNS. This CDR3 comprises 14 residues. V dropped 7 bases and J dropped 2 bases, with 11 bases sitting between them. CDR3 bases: TGTGCCAGCAACGCGGGACCGACTAATGAAAAACTGTTTTTT. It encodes CASNAGPTNEKLFF. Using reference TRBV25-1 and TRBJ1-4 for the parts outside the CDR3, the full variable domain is EADIYQTPRYLVIGTGKKITLECSQTMGHDKMYWYQQDPGMELHLIHYSYGVNSTEKGDLSSESTVSRIRTEHFPLTLESARPSHTSQYLCASNAGPTNEKLFFGSGTQLSVL.

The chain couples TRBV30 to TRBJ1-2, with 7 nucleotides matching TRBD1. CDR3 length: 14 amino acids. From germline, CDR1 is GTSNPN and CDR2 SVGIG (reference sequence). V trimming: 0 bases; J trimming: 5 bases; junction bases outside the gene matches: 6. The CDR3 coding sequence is TGTGCCTGGAGTGTCCCAGGGGGAGAGTATGGCTACACCTTC. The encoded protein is CAWSVPGGEYGYTF.

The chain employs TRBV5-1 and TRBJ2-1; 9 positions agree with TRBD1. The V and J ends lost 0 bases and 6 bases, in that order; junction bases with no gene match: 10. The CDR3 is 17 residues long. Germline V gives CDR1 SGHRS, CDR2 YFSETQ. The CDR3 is CASSLGLGQGKSNEQFF. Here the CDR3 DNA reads TGCGCCAGCAGCTTGGGGCTGGGACAGGGAAAAAGCAATGAGCAGTTCTTC.

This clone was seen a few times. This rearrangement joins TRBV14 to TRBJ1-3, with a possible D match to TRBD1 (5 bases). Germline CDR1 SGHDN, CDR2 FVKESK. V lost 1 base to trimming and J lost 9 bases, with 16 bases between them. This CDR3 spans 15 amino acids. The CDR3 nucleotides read TGTGCCAGCAGCCAAGTTCGGCTTGGGGCAGGCACCATATATTTT. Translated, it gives CASSQVRLGAGTIYF.

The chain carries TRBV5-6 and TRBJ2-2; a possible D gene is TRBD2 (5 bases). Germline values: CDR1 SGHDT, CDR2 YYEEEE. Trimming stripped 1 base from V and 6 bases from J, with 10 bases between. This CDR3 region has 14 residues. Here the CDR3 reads CASSLSVGAGELFF. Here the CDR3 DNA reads TGTGCCAGCAGCTTGTCCGTGGGAGCCGGGGAGCTGTTTTTT.

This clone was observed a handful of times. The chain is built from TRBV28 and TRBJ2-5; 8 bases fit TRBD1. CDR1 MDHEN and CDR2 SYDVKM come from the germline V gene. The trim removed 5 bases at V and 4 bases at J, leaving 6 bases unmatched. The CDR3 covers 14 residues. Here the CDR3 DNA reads TGTGCCAGCAGTACCCAAGACAGGGGAGAGACCCAGTACTTC. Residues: CASSTQDRGETQYF.

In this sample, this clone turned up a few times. The CDR3 region is CASSHEGGRTGELFF. The CDR3 nucleotides are TGCGCCAGCAGCCATGAGGGGGGGCGGACCGGGGAGCTGTTTTTT. This chain joins TRBV4-1 and TRBJ2-2, with a tentative D call TRBD2 (7 bases). The CDR3 length is 15 residues. The V gene lost 3 bases and the J gene lost 5 bases, with 13 bases spanning the gap. CDR1 and CDR2 from the germline V gene are MGHRA and YSYEKL.

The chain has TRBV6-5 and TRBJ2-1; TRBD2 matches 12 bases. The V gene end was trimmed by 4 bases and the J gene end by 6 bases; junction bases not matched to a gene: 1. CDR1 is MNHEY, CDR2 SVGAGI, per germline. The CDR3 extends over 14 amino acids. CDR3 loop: CASSSSGGANEQFF. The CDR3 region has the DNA TGTGCCAGCAGTTCTAGCGGGGGGGCCAATGAGCAGTTCTTC.